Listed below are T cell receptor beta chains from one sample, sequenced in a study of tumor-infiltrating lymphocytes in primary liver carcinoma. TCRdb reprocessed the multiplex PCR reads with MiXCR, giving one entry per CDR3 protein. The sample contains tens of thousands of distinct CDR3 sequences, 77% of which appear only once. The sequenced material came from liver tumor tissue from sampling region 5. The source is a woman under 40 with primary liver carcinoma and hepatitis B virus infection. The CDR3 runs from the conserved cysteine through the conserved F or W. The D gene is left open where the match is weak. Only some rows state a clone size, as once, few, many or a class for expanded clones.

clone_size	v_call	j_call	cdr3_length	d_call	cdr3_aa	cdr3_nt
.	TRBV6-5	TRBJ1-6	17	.	CAGSGRASGSYNSPLHF	TGTGCCGGCAGTGGGAGGGCCTCGGGCTCCTATAATTCACCCCTCCACTTC
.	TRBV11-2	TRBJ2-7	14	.	CASSTTELTEEQYF	TGTGCCAGCAGTACCACCGAACTCACCGAGGAGCAATACTTC
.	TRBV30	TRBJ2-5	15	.	CAWRVGRGGWETQHF	TGTGCCTGGAGAGTCGGCAGGGGTGGGTGGGAGACCCAGCACTTC
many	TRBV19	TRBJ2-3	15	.	CASRPLGGKRDTQYF	TGTGCCAGTAGGCCTCTTGGCGGGAAGAGAGATACGCAGTATTTT
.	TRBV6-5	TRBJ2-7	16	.	CASYSLVAGQSYEHYF	TGTGCCAGCTATTCCCTAGTAGCGGGACAGAGCTACGAGCATTACTTC
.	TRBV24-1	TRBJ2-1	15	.	CATRGKDSTYNELFF	TGTGCCACCAGGGGAAAGGACAGCACCTACAATGAGTTGTTCTTC
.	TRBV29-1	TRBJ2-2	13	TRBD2	CSVVVAGVGELFF	TGCAGCGTTGTCGTAGCGGGAGTCGGGGAGCTGTTTTTT
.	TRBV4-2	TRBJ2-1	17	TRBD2	CVSSQDIGAGVNNEQFF	TGTGTAAGCAGCCAAGATATCGGAGCGGGAGTGAACAATGAACAGTTCTTC
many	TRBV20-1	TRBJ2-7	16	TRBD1	CSARPSDRGDNYEQYF	TGCAGTGCTAGACCTTCTGACAGGGGGGATAACTACGAGCAGTACTTC
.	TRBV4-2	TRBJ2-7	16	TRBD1	CASSQDLGQEGDEQYF	TGTGCCAGCAGCCAGGATTTGGGACAGGAGGGGGACGAGCAGTACTTC
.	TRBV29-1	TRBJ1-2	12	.	CSVVRWGGGYIF	TGCAGCGTTGTCCGTTGGGGTGGCGGCTACATTTTC
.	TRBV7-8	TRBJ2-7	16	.	CASSSLHSSRYYKQYF	TGTGCCAGCAGCTCCTTGCACAGCTCGAGGTACTACAAGCAGTACTTC
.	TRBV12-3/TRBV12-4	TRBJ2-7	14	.	CASSPGDTNYEQYF	TGTGCCAGCAGTCCTGGAGACACTAATTACGAGCAGTACTTC
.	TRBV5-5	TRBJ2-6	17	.	CVSSLLRAASGANVVTF	TGTGTCAGCAGCTTACTGAGGGCCGCTTCTGGGGCCAACGTCGTGACTTTT
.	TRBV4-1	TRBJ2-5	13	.	CASINAREETQYF	TGCGCCAGCATTAATGCAAGGGAAGAGACCCAGTACTTC
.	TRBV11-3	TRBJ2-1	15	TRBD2	CASNRLAGGGYEQFF	TGTGCCAGCAACCGACTAGCGGGGGGGGGATACGAGCAGTTCTTC
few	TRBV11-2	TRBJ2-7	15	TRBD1	CASSLDRTGRYEQYF	TGTGCCAGCAGCTTAGACAGGACAGGGCGCTACGAGCAGTACTTC
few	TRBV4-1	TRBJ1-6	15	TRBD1	CASSPPGQGGPPLHF	TGCGCCAGCAGCCCCCCTGGACAGGGGGGTCCACCCCTCCACTTT
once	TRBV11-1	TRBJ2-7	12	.	CASSFMGYEWYF	TGTGCCAGCAGTTTCATGGGTTACGAGTGGTACTTC